Below are 23 T cell receptor beta chains sequenced from a single sample in a study of PD-1 blockade in classical Hodgkin lymphoma (dated by TCRdb to the early 2020s). Library preparation was by the immunoSEQ multiplex PCR assay. TCRdb mirrors the immuneACCESS table, restricted to in-frame sequences. Some clones are absent from its copies; in checked studies, under half trace to an unresolved V gene, and the reason for the others is unknown. This sample holds 25,000 to 30,000 clones; less than 80% were observed only once. The ten most abundant clones make up roughly 0.57% of the sample. The time point label on this specimen signifies: cycle 4 day 1 (C4D1), after 6 weeks of nivolumab. Every trial patient had relapsed following autologous stem cell transplantation, and prior brentuximab vedotin exposure was what differed among cohorts A, B and C. Using a Miltenyi CD4+ T cell isolation kit, CD4+ T cells were purified from thawed PBMCs through magnetic negative selection.

Material: CD4+ T cells from blood, obtained before the fourth cycle of nivolumab. These receptor sequences come from a human donor with classical Hodgkin lymphoma.

This sequence joins TRBV7-2 and TRBJ1-2; D not resolved. V was clipped by 2 bases and J by 0 bases, with 7 bases between them. Germline CDR1 and CDR2: SGHTA and FQGNSA. The CDR3 runs to 14 residues. In nucleotides, the CDR3 is TGTGCCAGCAGCTTAATGGGAGCTAACTATGGCTACACCTTC. As protein: CASSLMGANYGYTF.

This clone was detected a few times. The CDR3 here is CASSLGTKRPLHF. The CDR3 nucleotides read TGTGCCAGCAGCTTAGGGACGAAACGACCCCTCCACTTT. The chain employs TRBV7-9 and TRBJ1-6; D is unclear. CDR3 length: 13 amino acids. Trimming stripped 1 base from V and 12 bases from J, with 10 bases between. The germline V gene has CDR1 SEHNR and CDR2 FQNEAQ (reference sequence). Full variable domain (outside the CDR3, taken from reference TRBV7-9 and TRBJ1-6): DTGVSQNPRHKITKRGQNVTFRCDPISEHNRLYWYRQTLGQGPEFLTYFQNEAQLEKSRLLSDRFSAERPKGSFSTLEIQRTEQGDSAMYLCASSLGTKRPLHFGNGTRLTVT.

The chain carries TRBV2 and TRBJ2-3, with no clear D. CDR3 size: 14 residues. CDR1 is SNHLY and CDR2 is FYNNEI in the germline V gene. V dropped 4 bases and J dropped 0 bases, with 8 bases sitting between them. The CDR3 DNA is TGTGCCAGCAGTGTGACTCCTAGCACAGATACGCAGTATTTT. It translates to CASSVTPSTDTQYF.

This clone showed up just a few times. The J gene is TRBJ1-2, the V gene TRBV29-1; 9 bases match TRBD1. CDR3 size: 13 residues. The ends lost 4 bases at V and 8 bases at J; junction bases unmatched: 8. Germline V gene data show CDR1 as SQVTM and CDR2 as ANQGSEA. Here the CDR3 reads CSVAGTGFRGYTF. The CDR3, as DNA: TGCAGCGTTGCCGGGACAGGGTTTCGCGGCTACACCTTC.

The CDR3 DNA reads TGTGCTAGTGGTTGGGACGGCGCATGGGGGGAGACCCAGTACTTC. It is translated as CASGWDGAWGETQYF. The chain combines TRBV12-5 with TRBJ2-5, with D perhaps matching TRBD1 or TRBD2 (5 bases each). The CDR3 length is 15 residues. Trimming left V 4 bases short and J 5 bases short, with 17 bases between. CDR1 is LGHNT and CDR2 is FRNRAP in the germline V gene.

The chain has TRBV7-2 and TRBJ1-2; 9 positions agree with TRBD1. The CDR3 contains 13 residues. Germline CDR1 is SGHTA and CDR2 is FQGNSA. The V segment lost 6 bases and the J segment 6 bases; nucleotides outside the gene matches: 5. As DNA, the CDR3 is TGTGCCAGCAGAAGGACAGGGGTAAATGGCTACACCTTC. Translation gives CASRRTGVNGYTF.

The chain employs TRBV5-8 and TRBJ1-2; D ambiguous. V lost 6 bases to trimming and J lost 4 bases, with 13 bases between them. CDR1 and CDR2 (germline): SGHTS, YDEGEE. The length of the CDR3 is 13 residues. The CDR3 nucleotides are TGTGCCAGCATAATGGGGAAGGGCTATGGCTACACCTTC. Translated: CASIMGKGYGYTF. Drawing the rest from reference TRBV5-8 and TRBJ1-2, the complete variable domain is EAGVTQSPTHLIKTRGQQATLRCSPISGHTSVYWYQQALGLGLQFLLWYDEGEERNRGNFPPRFSGRQFPNYSSELNVNALELEDSALYLCASIMGKGYGYTFGSGTRLTVV.

The chain links TRBV5-1 to TRBJ2-5; D is uncertain. The CDR3 runs 13 residues. The V end lost 4 bases, the J end lost 2 bases, and 9 bases lay between the germline ends. Germline V lookup: CDR1 SGHRS, CDR2 YFSETQ. Here the CDR3 DNA reads TGCGCCAGCAGCCCCCAGCTGCAAGAGACCCAGTACTTC. Protein: CASSPQLQETQYF.

This chain uses TRBV6-5 with TRBJ2-7; a possible D gene is TRBD2 (5 bases). The V gene lost 6 bases and the J gene lost 5 bases, with 20 bases spanning the gap. Germline CDR1 reads MNHEY; CDR2 reads SVGAGI. The CDR3 loop spans 15 amino acids. The CDR3 DNA is TGTGCCAGCAGACGTACCGGGAACCCGTCCCACGAGCAGTACTTC. Translation: CASRRTGNPSHEQYF.

The V gene is TRBV7-9, the J gene TRBJ2-3; TRBD2 matches 8 bases. V lost 2 bases, J lost 4 bases, and 8 bases stayed unmatched. Germline CDR1 SEHNR, CDR2 FQNEAQ (reference sequence). This CDR3 is 16 amino acids long. In nucleotides, the CDR3 is TGTGCCAGCAGCTTAACTCGAATTAGCGGGGCAGATACGCAGTATTTT. Its translation: CASSLTRISGADTQYF.

This clone turned up a few times. The chain couples TRBV2 to TRBJ2-3; D not resolved. V shed 7 bases and J shed 0 bases, with 11 bases lying between them. The CDR3 sequence is 14 residues long. The V gene's germline CDR1 is SNHLY and CDR2 FYNNEI. CDR3 region: CASKVRGSTDTQYF. The CDR3 bases are TGTGCCAGCAAAGTGCGTGGTAGCACAGATACGCAGTATTTT.

This chain uses TRBV10-1 with TRBJ2-7, with TRBD1 identical over 8 bases. The CDR3 is 14 amino acids. Germline trimming cut 8 bases from V and 0 bases from J; bases unmatched to any gene: 6. The germline V gene encodes CDR1 WNHNN and CDR2 SYGVQD (reference sequence). The CDR3 loop reads CASVGQDPSYEQYF. The CDR3, as DNA: TGCGCCAGCGTGGGACAGGACCCCTCCTACGAGCAGTACTTC.

This chain uses TRBV7-2 with TRBJ2-3; no firm D call. There are 12 residues in the CDR3. Trimming took 5 bases from V and 2 from J, leaving 5 bases between them. Germline V gene lookup returns CDR1 SGHTA and CDR2 FQGNSA. The DNA for the CDR3 is TGTGCCAGCAGCCCATACACAGATACGCAGTATTTT. Encoded protein: CASSPYTDTQYF.

The chain carries TRBV6-5 and TRBJ2-7; TRBD1 might be the D (7 bases). Germline lookup yields CDR1 MNHEY and CDR2 SVGAGI. V was cut by 0 bases and J by 4 bases, with 10 bases left in between. The CDR3 spans 14 residues. In DNA form, the CDR3 reads TGTGCCAGCAGTTACTCGGCAGGGGGGTACGAGCAGTACTTC. Translation gives CASSYSAGGYEQYF.

The chain joins TRBV6-6 to TRBJ1-1; maybe TRBD1 (5 bases). With 4 bases removed from V and 2 bases from J, the gap between germline ends came to 17 bases. This CDR3 spans 16 amino acids. Germline loops: CDR1 MNHNY, CDR2 SVGAGI (reference sequence). The CDR3 nucleotides read TGTGCCAGCAGTTCCCGGTCGGGGGGTTTAAACACTGAAGCTTTCTTT. This translates into CASSSRSGGLNTEAFF.

This sequence joins TRBV5-1 and TRBJ1-4; TRBD1 matches at 10 bases. Germline-derived CDR1 and CDR2 are SGHRS and YFSETQ. This CDR3 spans 14 amino acids. V lost 3 bases and J lost 7; bases outside the gene matches: 3. The CDR3 DNA follows: TGCGCCAGCAGCTGGACAGGGGGACTTGAAAAACTGTTTTTT. As protein: CASSWTGGLEKLFF.

This clone has only a few counts. The chain joins TRBV25-1 to TRBJ1-6; 7 positions match TRBD1. The CDR3 has 14 amino acids. V gave up 6 bases and J gave up 6 bases; unmatched junction bases: 5. The germline V gene encodes CDR1 MGHDK and CDR2 SYGVNS. The CDR3 reads CASRGQGGNSPLHF. CDR3 DNA sequence: TGTGCCAGCAGGGGGCAGGGGGGTAATTCACCCCTCCACTTT.

There are a few counts of this clone. This chain joins TRBV10-3 and TRBJ2-5; the match to TRBD2 covers 7 bases. With V trimmed by 0 bases and J by 2 bases, 3 bases remained unmatched. CDR3 size: 15 residues. The V gene's germline CDR1 is ENHRY and CDR2 SYGVKD. CDR3: CAISESRGGQETQYF. CDR3 nucleotide sequence: TGTGCCATCAGTGAGTCGAGGGGAGGGCAAGAGACCCAGTACTTC.

The V call is TRBV4-2, the J call TRBJ1-6; no clear D gene. Trimming left V 1 base short and J 0 bases short, with 13 bases between. The CDR3 spans 18 residues. Germline CDR1 reads LGHNA; CDR2 reads YNFKEQ. The CDR3 region is CASSQAPPASSYNSPLHF. Written as DNA, the CDR3 is TGTGCCAGCAGCCAAGCTCCTCCAGCGAGCTCCTATAATTCACCCCTCCACTTT.

The chain has TRBV19 and TRBJ1-2; weak D call: TRBD1 (6 bases). The CDR3 runs 15 residues. V was trimmed by 0 bases and J by 3 bases, leaving 11 bases between them. Germline V gives CDR1 LNHDA, CDR2 SQIVND (reference sequence). As DNA, the CDR3 is TGTGCCAGTAGTATAGATCTAGGGGGAGACTATGGCTACACCTTC. As protein: CASSIDLGGDYGYTF.

The chain is built from TRBV7-9 and TRBJ2-3; 12 bases are a match to TRBD2. The V gene's germline CDR1 is SEHNR and CDR2 FQNEAQ (reference sequence). V was pared by 5 bases and J by 2 bases, with 5 bases of the junction left unmatched. The CDR3 runs 16 residues. In nucleotides, the CDR3 is TGTGCCAGCAGCCTCACTAGCGGGAGGCCCACAGATACGCAGTATTTT. It is translated as CASSLTSGRPTDTQYF.

The V gene is TRBV4-1, the J gene TRBJ1-2; the match to TRBD1 covers 8 bases. The CDR3 is 16 amino acids. Germline V gene lookup returns CDR1 MGHRA and CDR2 YSYEKL. J was trimmed by 4 bases and V by 2 bases; bases with no gene match: 9. In nucleotides, the CDR3 is TGCGCCAGCAGCCAACCAGGGGGCCGATTAGCCTATGGCTACACCTTC. Amino acid sequence: CASSQPGGRLAYGYTF.

The V call is TRBV14, the J call TRBJ2-7; D may correspond to TRBD1 or TRBD2 (5 bases each). Germline assignment: CDR1 SGHDN and CDR2 FVKESK. This CDR3 comprises 18 residues. Trimming left V 0 bases short and J 4 bases short, with 22 bases between. CDR3 loop: CASSQDAKITGARYEQYF. The CDR3 coding sequence is TGTGCCAGCAGCCAAGATGCAAAGATAACCGGGGCGCGGTACGAGCAGTACTTC.